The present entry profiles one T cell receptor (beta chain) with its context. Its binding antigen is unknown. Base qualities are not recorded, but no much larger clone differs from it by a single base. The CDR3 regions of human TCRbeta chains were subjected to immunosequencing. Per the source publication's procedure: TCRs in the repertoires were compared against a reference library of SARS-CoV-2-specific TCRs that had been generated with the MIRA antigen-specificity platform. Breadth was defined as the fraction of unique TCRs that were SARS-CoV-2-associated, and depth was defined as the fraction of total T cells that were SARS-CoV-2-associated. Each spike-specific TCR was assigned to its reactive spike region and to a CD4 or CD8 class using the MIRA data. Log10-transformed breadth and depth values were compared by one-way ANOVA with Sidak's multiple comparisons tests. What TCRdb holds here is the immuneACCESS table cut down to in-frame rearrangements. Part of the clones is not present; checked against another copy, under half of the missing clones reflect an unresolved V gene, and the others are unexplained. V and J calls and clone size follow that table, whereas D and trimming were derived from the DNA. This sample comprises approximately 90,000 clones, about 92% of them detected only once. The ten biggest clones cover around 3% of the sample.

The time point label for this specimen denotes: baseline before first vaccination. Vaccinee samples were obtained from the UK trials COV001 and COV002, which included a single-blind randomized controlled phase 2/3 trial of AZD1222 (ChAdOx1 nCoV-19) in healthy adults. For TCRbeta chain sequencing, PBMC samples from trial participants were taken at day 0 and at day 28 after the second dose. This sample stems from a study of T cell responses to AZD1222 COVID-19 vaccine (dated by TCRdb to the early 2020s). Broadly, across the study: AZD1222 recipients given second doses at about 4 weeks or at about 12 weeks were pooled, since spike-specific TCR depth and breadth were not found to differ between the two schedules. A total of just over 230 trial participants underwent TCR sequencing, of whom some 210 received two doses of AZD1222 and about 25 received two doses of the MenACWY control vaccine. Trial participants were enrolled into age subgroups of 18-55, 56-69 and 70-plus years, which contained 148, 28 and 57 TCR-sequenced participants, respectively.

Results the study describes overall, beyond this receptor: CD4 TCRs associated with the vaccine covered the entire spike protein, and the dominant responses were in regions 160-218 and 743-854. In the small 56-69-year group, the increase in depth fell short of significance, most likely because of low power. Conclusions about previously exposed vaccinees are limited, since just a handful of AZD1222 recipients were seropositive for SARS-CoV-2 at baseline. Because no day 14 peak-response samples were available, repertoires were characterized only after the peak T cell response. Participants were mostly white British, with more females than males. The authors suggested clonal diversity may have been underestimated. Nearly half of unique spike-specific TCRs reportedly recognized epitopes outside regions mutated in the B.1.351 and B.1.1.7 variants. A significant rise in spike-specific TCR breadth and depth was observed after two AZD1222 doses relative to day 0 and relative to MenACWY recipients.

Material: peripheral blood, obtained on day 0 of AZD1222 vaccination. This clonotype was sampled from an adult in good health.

The DNA is TGTGCCAGCGCCCCGGGGTGGTCTACGTCGGGCTACACCTTC. This is translated as CASAPGWSTSGYTF. This chain joins TRBV5-5 to TRBJ1-2, with an unclear D gene assignment. Taken from cysteine to phenylalanine, the CDR3 has 14 residues. Only the CDR3 portion is preserved as DNA: 42 bases, with reading frame beginning at the first base. According to the germline V gene (reference sequence), CDR1 reads SGHKS and CDR2 reads YYEKEE. V is pared back by 7 bases and J by 8 bases, with 21 bases lying between the germline termini.